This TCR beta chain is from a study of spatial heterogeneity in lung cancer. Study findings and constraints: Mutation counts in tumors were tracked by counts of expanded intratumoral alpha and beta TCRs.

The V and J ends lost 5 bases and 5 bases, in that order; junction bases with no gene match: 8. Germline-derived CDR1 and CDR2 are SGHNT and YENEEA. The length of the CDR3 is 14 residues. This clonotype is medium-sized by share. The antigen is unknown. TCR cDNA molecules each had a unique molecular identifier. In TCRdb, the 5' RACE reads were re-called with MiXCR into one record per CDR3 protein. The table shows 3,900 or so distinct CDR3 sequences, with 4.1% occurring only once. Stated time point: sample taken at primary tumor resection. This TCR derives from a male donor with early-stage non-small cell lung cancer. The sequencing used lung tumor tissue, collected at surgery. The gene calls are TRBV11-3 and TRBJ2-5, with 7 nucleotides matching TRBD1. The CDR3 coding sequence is TGTGCCAGCAGCCCAGGGGGAGAACGGGAGACCCAGTACTTC. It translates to CASSPGGERETQYF.